One sample yielded the 21 T cell receptor beta chains listed below, sequenced in a study of control samples from healthy donors and cancer patients. The protocol was immunoSEQ multiplex PCR, while the TCRdb copy is restricted to in-frame clones and leaves out a portion. The table shows some 150,000 clones, with less than 95% occurring only once. Sample: PBMCs. These receptors all come from a man in his fifties or sixties with colorectal cancer.

The chain couples TRBV5-1 to TRBJ1-2; the D gene is possibly TRBD1 (6 bases). This CDR3 is 15 amino acids long. Germline V gene lookup returns CDR1 SGHRS and CDR2 YFSETQ. V lost 2 bases, J lost 1 base, and 12 bases lay in between. The CDR3 sequence: CASSLQGVGNYGYTF. DNA of the CDR3: TGCGCCAGCAGCTTACAGGGAGTGGGTAACTATGGCTACACCTTC. Using reference TRBV5-1 and TRBJ1-2 for the parts outside the CDR3, the full variable domain is KAGVTQTPRYLIKTRGQQVTLSCSPISGHRSVSWYQQTPGQGLQFLFEYFSETQRNKGNFPGRFSGRQFSNSRSEMNVSTLELGDSALYLCASSLQGVGNYGYTFGSGTRLTVV.

This chain connects TRBV6-2 or TRBV6-3 to TRBJ1-2; D unclear. CDR3 length: 13 amino acids. V gave up 0 bases and J gave up 8 bases, with 10 bases separating them. CDR1 and CDR2 (germline): MNHEY, SVGEGT. CDR3 sequence (DNA): TGTGCCAGCAGTTACTCGGCGGGCAGCGGCTACACCTTC. It translates to CASSYSAGSGYTF.

V gene TRBV18 combines with J gene TRBJ1-1, with 7 bases lining up with TRBD1. V dropped 6 bases and J dropped 0; count of bases not matched to a gene: 13. Germline CDR1 is KGHSH and CDR2 is LQKENI. The CDR3 runs to 17 residues. CDR3 region: CASSRQGGFTLNTEAFF. The CDR3, as DNA: TGTGCCAGCTCCCGACAAGGGGGCTTTACTTTGAACACTGAAGCTTTCTTT.

This rearrangement joins TRBV12-3 or TRBV12-4 to TRBJ1-1; D gene unclear. The V end was cut by 6 bases, the J end by 4 bases, with 12 bases between. The CDR3 contains 13 residues. The CDR3 protein is CASRPRRSTEAFF. DNA of the CDR3: TGTGCCAGCAGGCCCAGGAGGAGCACTGAAGCTTTCTTT.

This chain joins TRBV5-6 and TRBJ1-6; TRBD1 might be the D (6 bases). Germline lookup yields CDR1 SGHDT and CDR2 YYEEEE. This CDR3 contains 15 residues. With 4 bases removed from V and 10 bases from J, the gap between germline ends came to 18 bases. The CDR3 coding sequence is TGTGCCAGCAGCGTCGGAGGGGGGCGTGGGTCACCCCTCCACTTT. Translated, it gives CASSVGGGRGSPLHF.

This clone appeared a single time. The V and J genes are TRBV6-1 and TRBJ1-1; the D gene is possibly TRBD1 (5 bases). The CDR3 totals 14 residues. V dropped 1 base and J dropped 5 bases, with 11 bases sitting between them. Germline CDR1 and CDR2: MNHNS and SASEGT. The CDR3 region is CASSEGGFGTEAFF. Here the CDR3 DNA reads TGTGCCAGCAGTGAAGGGGGGTTCGGAACTGAAGCTTTCTTT.

A single count supports this clone. J is TRBJ2-2 and V is TRBV11-2; D ambiguous. CDR3 length: 15 amino acids. V shed 3 bases and J shed 5 bases, with 13 bases lying between them. Germline lookup yields CDR1 SGHAT and CDR2 FQNNGV. CDR3 in DNA: TGTGCCAGCAGCTTTCGTAAGGGAAGTACCGGGGAGCTGTTTTTT. It is translated as CASSFRKGSTGELFF.

With regard to this clone: Its ends do not fully match the called genes, so a read error is possible. The chain has TRBV5-6 and TRBJ1-2, with TRBD1 as a possible D gene (5 bases). CDR1 is SGHDT, CDR2 YYEEEE, per germline. This CDR3 spans 13 amino acids. The CDR3 sequence is CASRLAGDYGYTF. The CDR3 nucleotides are TGTGCCAGCAGATTGGCGGGGGACTATGGCTACACCTTC.

The chain combines TRBV5-1 with TRBJ1-2; 10 nucleotides match TRBD1. The CDR3 is 15 amino acids. CDR1 is SGHRS and CDR2 is YFSETQ in the germline V gene. The ends lost 7 bases at V and 4 bases at J; junction bases unmatched: 10. The CDR3 here is CASRLGTGDAYGYTF. As DNA, the CDR3 is TGCGCCAGCCGCCTCGGGACAGGGGACGCCTATGGCTACACCTTC.

J is TRBJ2-3 and V is TRBV27; weak D call: TRBD2 (6 bases). With 7 bases removed from V and 6 bases from J, the gap between germline ends came to 17 bases. The CDR3 contains 14 residues. Germline CDR1 reads MNHEY; CDR2 reads SMNVEV (reference sequence). The CDR3 nucleotides are TGTGCCAGCAAGACCGGGACTCCATTCGATACGCAGTATTTT. It is translated as CASKTGTPFDTQYF.

The rearrangement uses TRBV19 and TRBJ2-2; possibly TRBD2 for D (5 bases). Trimming cost V 3 bases and J 5 bases, with 10 bases left between them. The CDR3 runs to 14 residues. Germline V gene lookup returns CDR1 LNHDA and CDR2 SQIVND (reference sequence). The CDR3 sequence is CASSMGRGTGELFF. The CDR3 DNA reads TGTGCCAGTAGTATGGGTCGGGGAACCGGGGAGCTGTTTTTT.

This clone was seen only once. This rearrangement joins TRBV2 to TRBJ2-1; no clear D. The CDR3 has 15 amino acids. From germline, CDR1 is SNHLY and CDR2 FYNNEI. Trimming removed 1 base from V and 4 bases from J, with 11 bases in between. In DNA, the CDR3 is TGTGCCAGCAGTGAAGAGAAAGGGATATACAATGAGCAGTTCTTC. This codes for CASSEEKGIYNEQFF.

The chain uses TRBV7-2 and TRBJ2-3; perhaps TRBD2 as D (5 bases). Trimming shortened V by 5 bases and J by 6 bases, and 15 bases separated the two germline ends. Germline loops: CDR1 SGHTA, CDR2 FQGNSA. This CDR3 contains 14 residues. CDR3: CASSPPDPGDTQYF. DNA for the CDR3: TGTGCCAGCAGCCCCCCGGACCCGGGGGATACGCAGTATTTT.

The V and J genes are TRBV11-1 and TRBJ2-5; D is ambiguous. The ends were cut back, 4 bases at V and 9 bases at J, with 15 bases in the middle. CDR3 length: 13 residues. CDR1 and CDR2 (germline): SGHAT, FQDESV (reference sequence). Here the CDR3 DNA reads TGTGCCAGCAGCTCCGATACGACGCTTCCCCAGTACTTC. It translates to CASSSDTTLPQYF.

This rearrangement joins TRBV7-2 to TRBJ1-2; 7 bases map to TRBD1. Per germline, CDR1 SGHTA and CDR2 FQGNSA. The trim removed 4 bases at V and 4 bases at J, leaving 12 bases unmatched. The CDR3 has 16 residues. The CDR3 bases are TGTGCCAGCAGCTCTTTGACAGGGCAGTATACCTATGGCTACACCTTC. This translates into CASSSLTGQYTYGYTF.

V gene TRBV7-7 combines with J gene TRBJ2-5; the match to TRBD2 covers 14 bases. J lost 1 base, V lost 4 bases, and 2 bases had no gene match. The germline V gene has CDR1 SSHAT and CDR2 FNYEAQ (reference sequence). The CDR3 spans 16 residues. CDR3 nucleotides: TGTGCCAGCAGCTCAGGACTAGCGGGGGGCCAAGAGACCCAGTACTTC. It is translated as CASSSGLAGGQETQYF. Based on the CDR3 plus reference TRBV7-7 and TRBJ2-5, the full variable domain is GAGVSQSPRYKVTKRGQDVTLRCDPISSHATLYWYQQALGQGPEFLTYFNYEAQPDKSGLPSDRFSAERPEGSISTLTIQRTEQRDSAMYRCASSSGLAGGQETQYFGPGTRLLVL.

This clone was counted a single time. This chain uses TRBV19 with TRBJ1-5, with TRBD1 matching 9 bases. The germline V gene has CDR1 LNHDA and CDR2 SQIVND (reference sequence). The CDR3 spans 14 residues. V lost 5 bases and J lost 7; bases outside the gene matches: 6. The CDR3 DNA sequence: TGTGCCAGTAGTCTATCGGACAGGGGCCAGCCCCAGCATTTT. Translation: CASSLSDRGQPQHF.

This clone showed up just a few times. This CDR3 is also generated by other DNA sequences in the sample. The V and J genes are TRBV5-1 and TRBJ2-2; D gene ambiguous. This CDR3 comprises 14 residues. With 0 bases removed from V and 0 bases from J, the gap between germline ends came to 3 bases. CDR1 SGHRS and CDR2 YFSETQ come from the germline V gene. The CDR3 spells CASSLEPNTGELFF. DNA of the CDR3: TGCGCCAGCAGCTTGGAACCGAACACCGGGGAGCTGTTTTTT.

V gene TRBV30 combines with J gene TRBJ2-4; D is tentatively TRBD1 or TRBD2 (5 bases each). CDR1 GTSNPN and CDR2 SVGIG come from the germline V gene (reference sequence). V was pared by 1 base and J by 4 bases, with 11 bases between. This CDR3 contains 14 residues. CDR3 region: CAWSGGTLKNIQYF. CDR3 coding DNA: TGTGCCTGGAGTGGGGGGACCCTAAAAAACATTCAGTACTTC.

The chain couples TRBV13 to TRBJ2-5; TRBD1 aligns across 10 bases. This CDR3 comprises 15 residues. V shed 4 bases and J 4 bases; nucleotides not matched to a gene: 6. Germline V gene data show CDR1 as PRHDT and CDR2 as FYEKMQ (reference sequence). The CDR3 DNA sequence: TGTGCCAGCAGCTATAGACAGGGGGCTAGAGAGACCCAGTACTTC. Its translation: CASSYRQGARETQYF.

The rearrangement links TRBV27 to TRBJ2-1; D possibly uses TRBD1 or TRBD2 (7 bases each). The V end was cut by 10 bases, the J end by 2 bases, with 15 bases between. The germline V gene encodes CDR1 MNHEY and CDR2 SMNVEV (reference sequence). This CDR3 comprises 14 residues. In DNA, the CDR3 is TGTGCCACCAGGGAGGGACAGACCTACAATGAGCAGTTCTTC. Its protein is CATREGQTYNEQFF.